This T cell receptor beta chain was sequenced in a study of cytomegalovirus exposure and HLA in healthy donors (dated by TCRdb to between 2016 and 2019). In the study overall: An earlier analysis of fewer than 750 of the donors reported approximately 260 Gb of sequence data and 95 million to 130 million unique TCR beta sequences obtained from around 190 million T cells. An early release covering about 600 HLA-typed donors comprised 250 to 350 gigabases of sequencing data and roughly 85 million unique TCR sequences. Of the approximately 400 genotyped donors, approximately 82% fell in the genetic ancestry cluster associated with self-reported Caucasian donors. The aim of the study was to test whether cataloging public T cell receptors could identify signatures of past pathogen exposure. Using immunosequencing, the study profiled T cell repertoires from 666 subjects and related those repertoires to cytomegalovirus serostatus. A separate validation cohort of roughly 130 different subjects was used in addition to the roughly 700-subject first cohort. To predict cytomegalovirus infection status, the study combined high-throughput TCR immunosequencing, statistical association of individual TCRs with disease status, and machine learning. In a later analysis, previously published TCR beta repertoires from 666 donors were re-analyzed and high-resolution HLA genotyping was added so that TCR occurrence patterns could be studied. Rather than using new phenotypic data, the later analysis identified candidate immune exposures from TCR beta sequences and from how often those sequences occurred across donors. An earlier analysis of approximately 640 of the donors applied high-throughput TCR beta sequencing to assess whether each TCR beta V gene segment acted as functional or pseudogenic. Donor age, sex, ethnicity and CMV serostatus were compiled together with the repertoire data. A later genetic analysis used genome-wide SNP genotypes for about 60% of the roughly 670 donors, treating that subset as a discovery cohort. Every discovery cohort repertoire had been produced on one sequencing platform. Both class I and class II loci were covered by HLA typing, at four-digit resolution. Typing coverage differed by locus: A, B, C, DRB1 and DQB1 were typed in roughly 620-640 donors, DQA1 in roughly 510, DPA1 in around 580, and DPB1 in 472. Roughly five DR-DQ haplotypes were treated as single units for association and clustering because of strong linkage in the cohort. On average, roughly 240,000 unique TCR beta nucleotide sequences were sequenced per donor among fewer than 500 genotyped donors of the cohort, with around 19% of those sequences being non-productive. The paper as a whole reports these results and caveats: According to a later analysis, most CMV-associated TCR beta chains appeared to be HLA-restricted, and the HLA associations seemed to be driven largely by CMV exposure. The earlier analysis of about 600 of the donors excluded 15 to 20 rarely observed V segments, including chromosome 9 orphons, because counts were too low. Broadly in line with IMGT annotations, most TCR beta V segments showed up in productive rearrangements about 90% or about 30% of the time in an earlier analysis of several hundred of the donors. The authors suggested that the approach could potentially be generalized to other disease states and immunological phenotypes. A group of highly shared sequence variants was considered likely to be a technical artifact of the sequencing pipeline. A further reported finding was that TCR beta sequences accurately predicted the HLA-A and HLA-B alleles for most subjects in the first cohort. According to a later analysis, TCR association rates differed among HLA loci, with DRB1 alleles showing the most associated TCRs and HLA-C alleles showing the fewest. Presence/absence analyses assumed roughly uniform sequencing depth across donors, an assumption that may not hold. A later analysis found that HLA-associated TCR beta chains were more clonally expanded and had lower generation probabilities than equally common non-associated chains. At a false discovery rate of 0.05, a later analysis linked around 15,000 TCR beta sequences to specific HLA alleles. In a later genetic analysis, fewer N-insertions in productive TCRs were reported among donors in an Asian-associated ancestry cluster than the approximately 670-donor mean. V-gene and J-gene trimming of TCR beta chains was associated with a missense DCLRE1C variant in a later genetic analysis, and the association was replicated in an independent cohort. When HLA alleles, especially DR and DQ, strongly co-occurred, attributing TCR associations to individual alleles was difficult. Immune exposure information for the cohort was limited to CMV serostatus. The cohort was sequenced for TCR beta chains only, and without alpha or paired-chain data the features that could be detected were limited. Cytomegalovirus status was reported to be diagnosed by the classifier with high specificity and sensitivity in both the original and validation cohorts. While some public TCRs were present in many individuals, most TCR sequences turned up only very rarely across donors. Because some donors lacked HLA typing at each locus, the association tests relied only on the typed subset. In vitro tests confirmed that a few of the cytomegalovirus-associated TCR beta chains recognize cytomegalovirus antigens. Linkage disequilibrium might explain the correlated functional status among segregating V segments, but an unknown experimental factor could not be excluded. According to a later analysis, parvovirus B19, influenza, CMV and Epstein-Barr virus appeared linked to several top co-occurrence clusters. The study listed 150 to 200 TCR beta chains as associated with cytomegalovirus. Because the 87-base-pair reads could not distinguish some IMGT-functional V segments, including TRBV6-2 and TRBV6-3, those segments were excluded.

Ends trimmed: V by 3 bases, J by 3 bases; bases unmatched to a gene: 13. The CDR3, cysteine through phenylalanine, is 20 amino acids long. Only the CDR3 DNA stays, 60 bases, in frame from base 1. The germline V gene supplies CDR1 LGHNT and CDR2 FRNRAP. Notes on this clone: Its antigen is still unknown. No quality values exist for individual bases; no much larger clone is one base distant.

The cohort was made up of about 670 healthy bone marrow donors. At the time of sampling, every cohort member was nominally healthy, though immune exposures that went unrecorded were likely present. The donor tested CMV seronegative and was one of the 352 seronegative cohort members. Every donor gave a peripheral blood sample, and the peripheral blood mononuclear cells from that sample were used for TCR beta sequencing. The Qiagen DNeasy Blood Extraction Kit was used to extract genomic DNA from the blood cell samples. The library relied on the immunoSEQ multiplex PCR assay. For the multiplex PCR, a mixture combining 60 forward primers for TCR Vbeta segments and 13 reverse primers for TCR Jbeta segments was used. The CDR3 region of rearranged TCR beta genes was amplified from genomic DNA by a multiplex PCR assay. Amplified TCR beta libraries were sequenced as 87-base-pair reads on the Illumina HiSeq System. On the authors' methods: A later analysis tallied roughly 78 million unique TCR beta chains across the 550 to 850 repertoires, and about 10 million of those chains were shared by two or more donors. A nearest-neighbor algorithm error-corrected the raw reads and collapsed the reads into unique sequences, merging closely related sequences to remove PCR and sequencing errors. V, D and J gene segments were assigned by aligning CDR3 sequences to IMGT reference sequences. For a sequence to be retained, a match of at least six nucleotides was required to both a V gene segment and a J gene segment. Rearrangements were classified as productive when the CDR3 lacked stop codons and remained in frame with V and J, and all other rearrangements were classified as non-productive. CDR3 was defined by IMGT convention, running from the second conserved V-encoded cysteine to the conserved J-encoded phenylalanine. Sequences without an unambiguous match to a single V gene segment were excluded from the earlier analysis of 450 to 650 of the donors. In an earlier analysis of around 590 of the donors, a V segment was called functional when productive rearrangements were above 56.7%, and segregating when the standard deviation between donors exceeded 5%. A statistical classification framework was built to diagnose cytomegalovirus status from the catalog of TCR beta chain sequences. A later analysis assigned V and J genes by comparing TCR nucleotide sequences with IMGT/GENE-DB human TR gene sequences. Using the TCRdist pipeline, a later analysis assigned CDR3 sequences along with most-parsimonious VDJ recombination scenarios. In a later analysis, each TCR beta chain was defined by its CDR3 amino acid sequence together with its V-gene family, and reads lacking a unique V-gene family were excluded. A later analysis removed 592 highly shared, low-generation-probability nucleotide sequences to deal with suspected cross-contamination and a sequencing artifact. For each public chain, a later analysis derived a clonal expansion index from normalized ranks of inferred template counts within each repertoire. Generation probabilities in a later analysis came from a VDJ recombination model fitted to out-of-frame rearrangements, and those results were checked against IGoR. Hypergeometric tests were used in a later analysis to score TCR-TCR, TCR-HLA and TCR-CMV co-occurrence, with a repertoire-size bias correction applied to the TCR pairs. A later analysis estimated false discovery rates by permuting HLA or CMV assignments 20 times. A later analysis grouped co-occurring TCRs with DBSCAN, adding TCRdist sequence similarity when clustering within HLA-allele-positive subsets. Co-occurrence clustering excluded repertoires with fewer than 30,000 or more than 120,000 public chains, plus five with anomalous nucleotide sharing. What TCRdb holds here is the immuneACCESS table cut down to in-frame rearrangements. Part of the clones is not present; checked against another copy, under half of the missing clones reflect an unresolved V gene, and the others are unexplained. The V and J calls and clone size come from that table; D and trimming were worked out from the DNA. The sample table shows about 150,000 clones, and approximately 84% are seen once. The top ten clonotypes cover more than 2% of the sample.

The rearrangement combines TRBV12-5 with TRBJ2-6; 11 nucleotides in the junction match TRBD1. The sequence derives from a woman between 18 and 30 years old in good health and CMV-seronegative. The sequenced material came from PBMCs. CDR3 sequence: CASGFAPRGQGAFGANVLTF. The sequenced DNA: TGTGCTAGTGGTTTTGCCCCCCGCGGACAGGGGGCTTTTGGGGCCAACGTCCTGACTTTC.